Listed here are 11 T cell receptor beta chains from one sample, sequenced in a study of blood T cell repertoires in COVID-19. TCRdb keeps only in-frame clones here, not all; method: immunoSEQ multiplex PCR. The sample includes 170,000 or so clones, approximately 83% seen only once; the top ten take under 3.5%. Input material: peripheral blood. These receptors came from a woman aged 60-75 years with acute or convalescent COVID-19.

The chain joins TRBV2 to TRBJ2-3; 10 bases match TRBD2. The J segment lost 3 bases and the V segment lost 4 bases, leaving 10 bases of the junction unmatched. This CDR3 comprises 17 residues. Germline CDR1 SNHLY, CDR2 FYNNEI. CDR3 nucleotide sequence: TGTGCCAGCAGTGTCGACGGTAGCGGGGGGTCAACAGATACGCAGTATTTT. Translated, it gives CASSVDGSGGSTDTQYF. Drawing the rest from reference TRBV2 and TRBJ2-3, the complete variable domain is EPEVTQTPSHQVTQMGQEVILRCVPISNHLYFYWYRQILGQKVEFLVSFYNNEISEKSEIFDDQFSVERPDGSNFTLKIRSTKLEDSAMYFCASSVDGSGGSTDTQYFGPGTRLTVL.

CDR3 protein: CASSTGTGQGSGEQYF. In DNA form, the CDR3 reads TGTGCCAGCAGTACGGGAACGGGACAGGGTAGCGGCGAGCAGTACTTC. This rearrangement joins TRBV6-2 or TRBV6-3 to TRBJ2-7; 9 bases agree with TRBD1. CDR1 and CDR2 (germline): MNHEY, SVGEGT. The CDR3 loop spans 16 amino acids. The junction had 14 bases not matched to a gene; V was cut back by 5 bases and J by 6 bases.

This clone came up once. The chain uses TRBV2 and TRBJ2-2; D call uncertain. V was clipped by 4 bases and J by 5 bases, with 5 bases between them. This CDR3 region has 12 residues. CDR1 and CDR2 from the germline V gene are SNHLY and FYNNEI. This chain's CDR3 is CASSVGTGELFF. Here the CDR3 DNA reads TGTGCCAGCAGTGTCGGTACCGGGGAGCTGTTTTTT.

The rearrangement links TRBV18 to TRBJ2-3; TRBD2 matches at 12 bases. The CDR3 loop spans 19 amino acids. The germline V gene has CDR1 KGHSH and CDR2 LQKENI. V shed 1 base, J shed 2 bases, and the junction held 10 bases outside the gene matches. The CDR3 region has the DNA TGTGCCAGCTCACCACTCGGACTAGCGGGGAGAGGGAACACAGATACGCAGTATTTT. It encodes CASSPLGLAGRGNTDTQYF.

This chain connects TRBV19 to TRBJ1-5; 7 positions agree with TRBD1. The V gene end was trimmed by 4 bases and the J gene end by 5 bases; junction bases not matched to a gene: 8. Germline V gene sequence: CDR1 LNHDA, CDR2 SQIVND (reference sequence). This CDR3 contains 15 residues. CDR3 loop: CASSTGDRVDQPQHF. CDR3 coding DNA: TGTGCCAGTAGTACCGGTGACAGGGTTGATCAGCCCCAGCATTTT.

The rearrangement uses TRBV7-2 and TRBJ2-7; a possible D gene is TRBD1 (6 bases). The germline V gene encodes CDR1 SGHTA and CDR2 FQGNSA. This CDR3 is 15 amino acids long. V lost 5 bases to trimming and J lost 4 bases, with 18 bases between them. The CDR3 coding sequence is TGTGCCAGCAGCCTCGCCCAGGGGACCCAGTACGAGCAGTACTTC. It translates to CASSLAQGTQYEQYF. Filled out from reference TRBV7-2 and TRBJ2-7, the complete variable domain reads GAGVSQSPSNKVTEKGKDVELRCDPISGHTALYWYRQSLGQGLEFLIYFQGNSAPDKSGLPSDRFSAERTGGSVSTLTIQRTQQEDSAVYLCASSLAQGTQYEQYFGPGTRLTVT.

V gene TRBV5-6 combines with J gene TRBJ1-5; perhaps TRBD1 as D (5 bases). Germline lookup yields CDR1 SGHDT and CDR2 YYEEEE. Deletions cut 2 bases from V and 4 bases from J, with 13 bases between. CDR3 size: 15 residues. CDR3 loop: CASSLRESGNQPQHF. Here the CDR3 DNA reads TGTGCCAGCAGCTTACGCGAGTCAGGGAATCAGCCCCAGCATTTT.

V usage is TRBV7-2 and J usage is TRBJ2-1; 9 bases fit TRBD2. J was trimmed by 6 bases and V by 6 bases; bases with no gene match: 9. CDR3 length: 15 residues. Germline CDR1 is SGHTA and CDR2 is FQGNSA. This CDR3 reads CASRFSGGLANEQFF. The DNA of the CDR3 is TGTGCCAGCAGATTTAGCGGGGGACTAGCCAATGAGCAGTTCTTC.

This clone was detected only a few times. The chain joins TRBV4-3 to TRBJ2-2; a possible D gene is TRBD2 (6 bases). Trimming left V 4 bases short and J 8 bases short, with 11 bases between. The CDR3 is 13 residues long. The germline CDR1 and CDR2 sequences are LGHNA and YSLEER. The CDR3 protein is CASSLVGGGELFF. CDR3 DNA: TGCGCCAGCAGCCTTGTGGGGGGTGGGGAGCTGTTTTTT.

The chain employs TRBV5-4 and TRBJ2-1; 9 bases agree with TRBD2. CDR1 SGHNT and CDR2 YYREEE come from the germline V gene (reference sequence). J lost 5 bases, V lost 4 bases, and 7 bases had no gene match. The CDR3 has 15 residues. CDR3 nucleotide sequence: TGTGCCAGCAGCCTGAAGCGGGGGGAAAACAATGAGCAGTTCTTC. This gives the protein CASSLKRGENNEQFF.

The CDR3 loop reads CASSLAGVRSDSPLHF. The CDR3 coding sequence is TGTGCCAGCAGCTTGGCCGGGGTGAGGAGCGATTCACCCCTCCACTTT. The V and J genes are TRBV5-6 and TRBJ1-6; no clear D. This CDR3 contains 16 residues. The germline gives CDR1 SGHDT, CDR2 YYEEEE. V was clipped by 0 bases and J by 8 bases, with 15 bases between them.